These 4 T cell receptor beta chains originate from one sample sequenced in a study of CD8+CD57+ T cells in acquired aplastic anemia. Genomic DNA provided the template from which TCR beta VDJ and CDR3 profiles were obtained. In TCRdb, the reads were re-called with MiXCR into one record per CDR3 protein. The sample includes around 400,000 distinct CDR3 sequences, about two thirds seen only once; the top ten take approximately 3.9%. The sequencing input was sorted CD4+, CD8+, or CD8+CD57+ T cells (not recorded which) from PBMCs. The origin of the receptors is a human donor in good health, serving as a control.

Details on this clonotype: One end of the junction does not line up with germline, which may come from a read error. For the CDR3, the DNA is TGTGCCAGCAGCTTGGGGGCAGGGGGCACGTACTTC. It encodes CASSLGAGGTYF. The genes are TRBV5-1 and TRBJ2-5; 8 positions agree with TRBD1. CDR1 and CDR2 from the germline V gene are SGHRS and YFSETQ. This CDR3 spans 12 amino acids.

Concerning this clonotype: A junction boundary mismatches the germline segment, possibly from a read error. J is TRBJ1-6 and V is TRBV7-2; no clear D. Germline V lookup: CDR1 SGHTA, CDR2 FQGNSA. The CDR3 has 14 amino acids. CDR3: CASSFGPAVVEQYF. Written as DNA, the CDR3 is TGTGCCAGCAGCTTCGGCCCCGCGGTGGTAGAGCAGTACTTT. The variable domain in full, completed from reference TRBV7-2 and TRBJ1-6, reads GAGVSQSPSNKVTEKGKDVELRCDPISGHTALYWYRQSLGQGLEFLIYFQGNSAPDKSGLPSDRFSAERTGGSVSTLTIQRTQQEDSAVYLCASSFGPAVVEQYFGNGTRLTVT.

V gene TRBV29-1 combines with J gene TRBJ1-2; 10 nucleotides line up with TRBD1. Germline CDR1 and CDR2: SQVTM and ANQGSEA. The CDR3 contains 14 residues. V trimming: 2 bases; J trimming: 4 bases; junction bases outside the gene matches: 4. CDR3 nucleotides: TGCAGCGTTGAAAGGGGACAGGGGAGCTATGGCTACACCTTC. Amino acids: CSVERGQGSYGYTF.

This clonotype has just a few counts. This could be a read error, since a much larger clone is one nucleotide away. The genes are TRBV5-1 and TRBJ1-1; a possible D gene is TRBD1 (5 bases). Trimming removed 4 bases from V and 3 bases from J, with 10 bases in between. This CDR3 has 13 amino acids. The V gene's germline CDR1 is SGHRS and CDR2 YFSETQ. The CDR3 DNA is TGCGCCAGCAGCACCAAAGGGGACACTGAAGCTTTCTTT. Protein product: CASSTKGDTEAFF.